These T cell receptor beta chains were read from a single sample in a study of response to subunit inactivated influenza vaccine. TCRdb independently ran MiXCR on the RT-PCR reads; one entry per CDR3 protein. The data contain more than 150,000 distinct CDR3 sequences, around 9.2% of them singletons. The material sequenced was non-naive T cells sorted from PBMCs, taken on the day of vaccination. These receptor sequences come from a man aged 45 to 65 who received an inactivated influenza vaccine. The CDR3 runs from the conserved cysteine through the conserved F or W.

CDR3,J,V
CASIIFGLQTQYF,TRBJ2-5,TRBV6-1
CASSPADYNEQFF,TRBJ2-1,TRBV7-9
CASSGLQGTEQYF,TRBJ2-7,TRBV18
CATAGTRGTDTQYF,TRBJ2-3,TRBV15
CASSFSNSYEQYF,TRBJ2-7,TRBV7-2
CASSAPGLNEKLFF,TRBJ1-4,TRBV25-1
CASSLVSSGAITTDTQYF,TRBJ2-3,TRBV5-1
CASSSPTAGSSYNEQFF,TRBJ2-1,TRBV12-3/TRBV12-4
CASSEAQPSYNEQFF,TRBJ2-1,TRBV2
CASSLTYNYGYTF,TRBJ1-2,TRBV6-5
CASSLDSRPWGLDGYTF,TRBJ1-2,TRBV6-5
CASSYVAGGLTDTQYF,TRBJ2-3,TRBV5-6
CASSSPAGTQYF,TRBJ2-3,TRBV14
CASSFPLGGTQETQYF,TRBJ2-5,TRBV7-2
CASSTGLAGVHSTDTQYF,TRBJ2-3,TRBV4-2
CASSHDYRDATDTQYF,TRBJ2-3,TRBV4-3
CASSISVRASQDQPQHF,TRBJ1-5,TRBV19
CASSLATRTGRSYEQYF,TRBJ2-7,TRBV7-8
CSAPDLFYEQYF,TRBJ2-7,TRBV20-1
CSAAQGSSTDTQYF,TRBJ2-3,TRBV20-1
CASSAPSPGVAYNEQFF,TRBJ2-1,TRBV6-2/TRBV6-3
CASNIQGEGGELFF,TRBJ2-2,TRBV12-3/TRBV12-4
CASSIPGTRLFF,TRBJ1-4,TRBV19
CASSGTSGFSSYNEQFF,TRBJ2-1,TRBV4-1
CSARAFIGLAGTGELFF,TRBJ2-2,TRBV20-1
CATSLSLSGGSYNEQFF,TRBJ2-1,TRBV24-1
CSASSRVWTEAFF,TRBJ1-1,TRBV20-1
CASSQGFRIDKKGNSPLHF,TRBJ1-6,TRBV9
CASSLIGERTDTQYF,TRBJ2-3,TRBV11-2
CSVSGLAGEWGYNEQFF,TRBJ2-1,TRBV29-1
CASSSPPGTGFSPLHF,TRBJ1-6,TRBV28
CASSDLVGGQFF,TRBJ2-1,TRBV7-7
CATSVKGPNQPQHF,TRBJ1-5,TRBV15
CASSQPGTTDTQYF,TRBJ2-3,TRBV7-2
CASSYYRDFDYEQYF,TRBJ2-7,TRBV6-5
CASSYSSRGNQPQHF,TRBJ1-5,TRBV6-5
CASSSIDAGTKAFF,TRBJ1-1,TRBV16
CASSPGGVRVPQHF,TRBJ1-5,TRBV6-1
CASSPRERENSTDTQYF,TRBJ2-3,TRBV7-9
CASIPGAGGTNTGELFF,TRBJ2-2,TRBV11-2
CASSLGRGSAGAEAFF,TRBJ1-1,TRBV9
CSATDRVRNQPQHF,TRBJ1-5,TRBV20-1
CASSYTPGDKTQYF,TRBJ2-5,TRBV7-2
CSASGGASSYNSPLHF,TRBJ1-6,TRBV20-1
CASSLGLQRGAGNTQYF,TRBJ2-3,TRBV11-2
CSATETANTEAFF,TRBJ1-1,TRBV20-1
CASSKTYEQYF,TRBJ2-7,TRBV12-3/TRBV12-4
CASSQDGDRGAYNEQFF,TRBJ2-1,TRBV3-1
CASSLVSWGNEQYF,TRBJ2-7,TRBV12-3/TRBV12-4
CSAGQGAHTEAFF,TRBJ1-1,TRBV20-1
CASSLRDRVTDTQYF,TRBJ2-3,TRBV6-1
CSAREGSSYNSPLHF,TRBJ1-6,TRBV20-1